The 23 T cell receptor beta chains below come from one sample, sequenced in a study of CD8 T cells in ankylosing spondylitis. TCRdb ran MiXCR on the 5' RACE reads and lists one entry per CDR3 protein. Of 30,000 to 45,000 distinct CDR3 sequences detected, around 15% appear once; the ten largest clones hold 32%. Input material: synovial fluid, either unsorted or a sorted T cell fraction (not recorded which). These receptors all stem from a male donor with ankylosing spondylitis.

This clonotype was seen only a few times. This chain links TRBV9 with TRBJ2-1, with D perhaps matching TRBD2 (5 bases). The germline V gene has CDR1 SGDLS and CDR2 YYNGEE. V lost 3 bases, J lost 5 bases, and 18 bases lay in between. CDR3 length: 16 residues. CDR3 region: CASSAFVSGSNNEQFF. CDR3 sequence (DNA): TGTGCCAGCAGCGCCTTCGTTTCGGGGTCTAACAATGAGCAGTTCTTC. The full variable domain, its missing parts supplied by reference TRBV9 and TRBJ2-1, is DSGVTQTPKHLITATGQRVTLRCSPRSGDLSVYWYQQSLDQGLQFLIQYYNGEERAKGNILERFSAQQFPDLHSELNLSSLELGDSALYFCASSAFVSGSNNEQFFGPGTRLTVL.

This clonotype was detected a few times. In DNA form, the CDR3 reads TGCGCCAGCAGCCTGACAGGTTCTTGGGATGAGCAGTTCTTC. Translated, it gives CASSLTGSWDEQFF. V and J are TRBV5-1 and TRBJ2-1, with a tentative D call TRBD1 (6 bases). The ends were cut back, 4 bases at V and 8 bases at J, with 16 bases in the middle. CDR1 and CDR2 from the germline V gene are SGHRS and YFSETQ. The CDR3 spans 14 residues.

This clonotype has ten or more counts. CDR3 sequence reads: CASSFLNTEAFF. The CDR3 nucleotides read TGTGCCAGCAGCTTCCTGAACACTGAAGCTTTCTTT. V and J are TRBV7-9 and TRBJ1-1; D unclear. The germline V and J ends were trimmed by 3 bases and 0 bases, with 2 bases remaining between them. CDR1 and CDR2 from the germline V gene are SEHNR and FQNEAQ (reference sequence). This CDR3 is built from 12 residues.

J is TRBJ2-1 and V is TRBV4-3; D is unresolved. The CDR3 length is 17 residues. V lost 1 base and J lost 2, with 15 bases in between. The germline CDR1 and CDR2 sequences are LGHNA and YSLEER. The CDR3 here is CASSQVTWGSTYNEQFF. The CDR3 region has the DNA TGCGCCAGCAGCCAAGTGACGTGGGGATCTACCTACAATGAGCAGTTCTTC.

The V gene is TRBV4-3, the J gene TRBJ2-5, with unresolved D. V was clipped by 6 bases and J by 0 bases, with 17 bases between them. CDR1 LGHNA and CDR2 YSLEER come from the germline V gene. The CDR3 extends over 16 amino acids. This CDR3 reads CASRSTAYSYQETQYF. Here the CDR3 DNA reads TGCGCCAGCAGGTCTACGGCATACTCGTACCAAGAGACCCAGTACTTC.

The CDR3 reads CASSAGQGAHTDTQYF. The CDR3 DNA reads as TGTGCCAGCAGTGCCGGACAGGGCGCCCACACAGATACGCAGTATTTT. The chain employs TRBV6-4 and TRBJ2-3, with 8 bases fitting TRBD1. The junction had 8 bases not matched to a gene; V was cut back by 4 bases and J by 2 bases. Germline CDR1 and CDR2: MRHNA and SNTAGT. This CDR3 spans 16 amino acids.

This clonotype was picked up many times. The V and J genes are TRBV5-8 and TRBJ1-1; D is unclear. Germline V gene sequence: CDR1 SGHTS, CDR2 YDEGEE. The CDR3 consists of 16 residues. V was shortened by 1 base and J by 9 bases, with 22 bases between the two germline ends. In nucleotides, the CDR3 is TGTGCCAGCAGCTTGTTCTTATCTCGATTTTCGATTCAAGCTTTCTTT. This translates into CASSLFLSRFSIQAFF.

The rearrangement uses TRBV6-2 or TRBV6-3 and TRBJ2-7, with unresolved D. CDR1 is MNHEY and CDR2 is SVGEGT in the germline V gene. CDR3 length equals 13 residues. Trimming took off 0 bases at V and 2 bases at J, with 5 bases between the two ends. The CDR3 nucleotides are TGTGCCAGCAGTTACTCCAGGACCTACGAGCAGTACTTC. As protein: CASSYSRTYEQYF.

This clonotype has just a few counts. The chain employs TRBV7-2 and TRBJ2-1; no reliable D call. The CDR3 has 17 amino acids. CDR1 and CDR2 from the germline V gene are SGHTA and FQGNSA. Trimming pared 2 bases from V and 0 bases from J, leaving 14 bases between. The CDR3 is CASSLSLWLSSYNEQFF. CDR3 coding DNA: TGTGCCAGCAGCTTAAGTTTGTGGCTGTCCTCCTACAATGAGCAGTTCTTC. Combining the CDR3 with reference TRBV7-2 and TRBJ2-1 gives the whole variable domain GAGVSQSPSNKVTEKGKDVELRCDPISGHTALYWYRQSLGQGLEFLIYFQGNSAPDKSGLPSDRFSAERTGGSVSTLTIQRTQQEDSAVYLCASSLSLWLSSYNEQFFGPGTRLTVL.

V usage is TRBV4-3 and J usage is TRBJ2-7; 12 nucleotides agree with TRBD1. Germline V gene data show CDR1 as LGHNA and CDR2 as YSLEER. The CDR3 length is 16 residues. V shed 1 base and J 5 bases; nucleotides not matched to a gene: 6. The DNA of the CDR3 is TGCGCCAGCAGCCAAGCCACCGGGACAGGGGGCCACGAGCAGTACTTC. Its protein product is CASSQATGTGGHEQYF.

This chain uses TRBV6-1 with TRBJ2-1; 7 bases line up with TRBD1. Trimming at V came to 6 bases and at J to 4 bases, leaving 12 bases not matched to a gene. Germline CDR1 is MNHNS and CDR2 is SASEGT. This CDR3 is built from 16 residues. The CDR3 nucleotides read TGTGCCAGCAGCGATGGCCGGAGGACAGGTTACAATGAGCAGTTCTTC. Its protein product is CASSDGRRTGYNEQFF.

The chain combines TRBV29-1 with TRBJ2-1; 7 bases match TRBD2. This CDR3 region has 14 residues. The ends lost 8 bases at V and 1 base at J; junction bases unmatched: 8. Germline lookup yields CDR1 SQVTM and CDR2 ANQGSEA. CDR3 nucleotides: TGCAGCTTCCTAGCGGCTCTTTCCTACAATGAGCAGTTCTTC. This translates into CSFLAALSYNEQFF.

J is TRBJ1-1 and V is TRBV27; 7 nucleotides agree with TRBD1. This CDR3 spans 13 amino acids. CDR1 is MNHEY, CDR2 SMNVEV, per germline (reference sequence). The V and J ends lost 6 bases and 7 bases, in that order; junction bases with no gene match: 8. The CDR3 DNA reads TGTGCCAGCAGCCCCTTGAACAGGGGTGAAGCTTTCTTT. This encodes CASSPLNRGEAFF.

This chain uses TRBV6-2 or TRBV6-3 with TRBJ2-3, with D possibly TRBD2 on 6 matching bases. CDR1 and CDR2 from the germline V gene are MNHEY and SVGEGT. The V end lost 3 bases, the J end lost 5 bases, and 18 bases lay between the germline ends. The CDR3 is 16 amino acids. The CDR3 DNA is TGTGCCAGCAGTTATACACCCCCCGGGACTGGAGATACGCAGTATTTT. Protein: CASSYTPPGTGDTQYF.

This clonotype appeared many times. The gene calls are TRBV5-6 and TRBJ2-1; TRBD1 might be the D (6 bases). V gave up 0 bases and J gave up 4 bases, with 11 bases separating them. CDR1 and CDR2 (germline): SGHDT, YYEEEE. The CDR3 is 15 residues long. DNA of the CDR3: TGTGCCAGCAGCTTGGGCTGGACAGTTTACAATGAGCAGTTCTTC. This encodes CASSLGWTVYNEQFF.

This clonotype was recorded a few times. The chain has TRBV7-2 and TRBJ1-3; D uncertain. This CDR3 is built from 14 residues. V shed 3 bases and J shed 0 bases, with 6 bases lying between them. Germline V gene sequence: CDR1 SGHTA, CDR2 FQGNSA. The DNA of the CDR3 is TGTGCCAGCAGCTTGCTAGGCTCTGGAAACACCATATATTTT. It encodes CASSLLGSGNTIYF.

This clonotype has a handful of counts. V gene TRBV28 combines with J gene TRBJ2-2, with D hard to call. Germline V lookup: CDR1 MDHEN, CDR2 SYDVKM. Deletions cut 7 bases from V and 6 bases from J, with 15 bases between. The CDR3 has 14 residues. CDR3 sequence (DNA): TGTGCCAGCACAGGCAGCCCCCAGTCCGGGGAGCTGTTTTTT. Its protein product is CASTGSPQSGELFF.

This clonotype was seen only a few times. V usage is TRBV6-2 or TRBV6-3 and J usage is TRBJ1-1, with D uncertain. CDR1 is MNHEY and CDR2 is SVGEGT in the germline V gene. V lost 10 bases and J 4 bases, leaving 13 bases between the germline ends. The CDR3 spans 12 residues. This CDR3 is CATRRTGTEAFF. In DNA, the CDR3 is TGTGCCACCCGGAGGACTGGCACTGAAGCTTTCTTT.

This clonotype was detected many times. The chain carries TRBV5-6 and TRBJ2-6, with 9 nucleotides matching TRBD1. Germline V gene sequence: CDR1 SGHDT, CDR2 YYEEEE. This CDR3 has 19 residues. With V trimmed by 5 bases and J by 0 bases, 12 bases remained unmatched. The CDR3 region is CASSLYAGTGYSGANVLTF. Written as DNA, the CDR3 is TGTGCCAGCAGTTTATACGCGGGGACAGGGTACTCTGGGGCCAACGTCCTGACTTTC. Full variable domain (outside the CDR3, taken from reference TRBV5-6 and TRBJ2-6): DAGVTQSPTHLIKTRGQQVTLRCSPKSGHDTVSWYQQALGQGPQFIFQYYEEEERQRGNFPDRFSGHQFPNYSSELNVNALLLGDSALYLCASSLYAGTGYSGANVLTFGAGSRLTVL.

This clonotype rates as medium-sized. V usage is TRBV6-5 and J usage is TRBJ2-7; 7 bases align to TRBD1. The CDR3 length is 15 residues. The J segment lost 7 bases and the V segment lost 3 bases, leaving 12 bases of the junction unmatched. From germline, CDR1 is MNHEY and CDR2 SVGAGI. CDR3 region: CASSYGTVEIPEQYF. CDR3 bases: TGTGCCAGCAGTTATGGGACAGTTGAGATTCCTGAGCAGTACTTC.

A remark on this clonotype: This clone may be a read error of a much larger clone one base away. The chain uses TRBV7-9 and TRBJ2-4, with D hard to call. The CDR3 runs 12 residues. Per the germline V gene, CDR1 is SEHNR and CDR2 is FQNEAQ (reference sequence). CDR3 in amino acids: CVSKSNENIQYF. The CDR3 DNA reads TGTGTCAGCAAGTCCAATGAAAACATTCAGTACTTC.

This clonotype was counted only a few times. The chain is built from TRBV9 and TRBJ2-7; D might be TRBD1 or TRBD2, each matching 5 bases. Germline values: CDR1 SGDLS, CDR2 YYNGEE. This CDR3 region has 14 residues. Trimming pared 0 bases from V and 5 bases from J, leaving 12 bases between. The CDR3 protein is CASSVEVGTHEQYF. In nucleotides, the CDR3 is TGTGCCAGCAGCGTAGAGGTGGGGACCCACGAGCAGTACTTC.

The chain's CDR3 is CASSRDRGKDGYTF. CDR3 nucleotides: TGTGCCAGCAGCCGGGACAGGGGAAAAGATGGCTACACCTTC. This rearrangement joins TRBV5-4 to TRBJ1-2, with 10 bases that match TRBD1. V was clipped by 4 bases and J by 6 bases; unmatched bases: 6. Germline V gene data show CDR1 as SGHNT and CDR2 as YYREEE (reference sequence). The CDR3 spans 14 residues.